Sequencing of this T cell receptor beta chain was carried out in a study of cytotoxic CD8 clonotypes in ibrutinib-treated CLL. Overall study: When averaged across all of the samples, the counts came to 255,043 productive templates and 85,000 to 95,000 productive rearrangements.

With regard to this clone: The antigen remains unidentified.

Germline V lookup: CDR1 LNHDA, CDR2 SQIVND (reference sequence). The CDR3 loop spans 14 amino acids. Trimming took off 3 bases at V and 0 bases at J, with 8 bases between the two ends. General observations from the study: While tracking circulating CD8+ T-cell counts, baseline clonality exceeded that of age-matched healthy donors. Treatment saw public clonotypes, which were uncommon, either contract or stay stable.

Repertoires were generated with immunoSEQ multiplex PCR, while TCRdb's copy carries only in-frame clones and drops some. The sample has some 170,000 clones, roughly 88% seen once; the top ten hold about 3%. The gene calls are TRBV19 and TRBJ1-1; no definite D call. The TCR was taken from a human donor with chronic lymphocytic leukemia. The input for sequencing was PBMCs, taken at disease progression, from a patient treated with ibrutinib. The CDR3 spells CASSIANMNTEAFF. CDR3 sequence (DNA): TGTGCCAGTAGTATCGCGAACATGAACACTGAAGCTTTCTTT. Filled out from reference TRBV19 and TRBJ1-1, the complete variable domain reads DGGITQSPKYLFRKEGQNVTLSCEQNLNHDAMYWYRQDPGQGLRLIYYSQIVNDFQKGDIAEGYSVSREKKESFPLTVTSAQKNPTAFYLCASSIANMNTEAFFGQGTRLTVV.